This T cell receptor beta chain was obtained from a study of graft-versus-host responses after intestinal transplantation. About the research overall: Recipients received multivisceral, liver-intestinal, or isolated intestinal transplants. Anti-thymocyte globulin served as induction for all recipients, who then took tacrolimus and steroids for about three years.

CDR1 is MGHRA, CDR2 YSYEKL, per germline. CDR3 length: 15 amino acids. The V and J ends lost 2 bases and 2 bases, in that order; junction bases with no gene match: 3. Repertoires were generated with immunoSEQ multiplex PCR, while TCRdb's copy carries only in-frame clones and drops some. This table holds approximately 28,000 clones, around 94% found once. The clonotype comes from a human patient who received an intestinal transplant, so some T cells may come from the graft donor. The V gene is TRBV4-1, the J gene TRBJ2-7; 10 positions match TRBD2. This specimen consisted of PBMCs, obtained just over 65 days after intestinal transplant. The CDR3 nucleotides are TGCGCCAGCAGCCAACTAGCGGGGGAAGCCTACGAGCAGTACTTC. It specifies CASSQLAGEAYEQYF.